The 31 T cell receptor beta chains below come from one sample, sequenced in a study of post-analysis software for immune sequencing data. Their antigen targets remain unknown. Unique molecular identifiers were carried by the TCR beta cDNA libraries. TCRdb recomputed calls from the PCR reads with MiXCR, one row per CDR3 protein. The sample lists about 430,000 distinct CDR3 sequences, approximately 42% occurring once. Broader study findings: Controls had lower frequencies than patients of four or five TRBV segments, which included TRBV5-6, TRBV5-1 and TRBV20-1.

Sequencing was carried out using blood. Receptor source: a girl aged 2 to 10 with multiple sclerosis.

This clonotype was observed a few times. This chain connects TRBV6-2 or TRBV6-3 to TRBJ2-7, with D perhaps matching TRBD2 (6 bases). The germline gives CDR1 MNHEY, CDR2 SVGEGT. This CDR3 contains 14 residues. Trimming took 2 bases from V and 2 from J, leaving 10 bases between them. The CDR3 sequence is CASSYTGATYEQYF. The CDR3 nucleotides read TGTGCCAGCAGTTACACGGGAGCCACCTACGAGCAGTACTTC.

This clonotype has only a few counts. This sequence joins TRBV2 and TRBJ1-2; D is unresolved. The germline gives CDR1 SNHLY, CDR2 FYNNEI. The V end was cut by 4 bases, the J end by 0 bases, with 6 bases between. The CDR3 is 13 residues long. Written as DNA, the CDR3 is TGTGCCAGCAGTGCAGGTCCTAACTATGGCTACACCTTC. Encoded protein: CASSAGPNYGYTF.

This clonotype was detected only once. The rearrangement joins TRBV20-1 to TRBJ1-1, with D perhaps matching TRBD1 (6 bases). The CDR3 totals 15 residues. Per germline, CDR1 DFQATT and CDR2 SNEGSKA (reference sequence). V was trimmed by 2 bases and J by 0 bases, leaving 13 bases between them. The CDR3 region has the DNA TGCAGTGCTAGAAGGGGGTCAGTAATGAACACTGAAGCTTTCTTT. This sequence encodes CSARRGSVMNTEAFF.

The rearrangement joins TRBV28 to TRBJ2-4; TRBD1 aligns across 11 bases. CDR3 length equals 16 residues. Trimming at V came to 0 bases and at J to 9 bases, leaving 7 bases not matched to a gene. Germline V CDR1 and CDR2: MDHEN, SYDVKM. CDR3 bases: TGTGCCAGCAGTTTATGGGAGGGGACAGGGGGAAGCATTCAGTACTTC. This codes for CASSLWEGTGGSIQYF.

This clonotype appeared a few times. The chain couples TRBV29-1 to TRBJ2-3, with 10 bases identical to TRBD2. CDR3 length: 18 residues. V gave up 4 bases and J gave up 2 bases; unmatched junction bases: 15. Germline CDR1 reads SQVTM; CDR2 reads ANQGSEA. In DNA form, the CDR3 reads TGCAGCGTTGTCCGACTAGCGGGTCCGAATGCCCCCACAGATACGCAGTATTTT. Amino acid sequence: CSVVRLAGPNAPTDTQYF.

A word on this clonotype: One junction end disagrees with the germline gene, perhaps due to a read error. V gene TRBV5-5 combines with J gene TRBJ2-5, with D tentatively TRBD2 (6 bases). Germline V CDR1 and CDR2: SGHKS, YYEKEE (reference sequence). This CDR3 has 15 residues. CDR3 protein: CASSVTGDSQATQYF. DNA of the CDR3: TGTGCCAGCAGCGTAACGGGGGACTCCCAAGCGACCCAGTACTTC.

This clonotype was seen a handful of times. V usage is TRBV2 and J usage is TRBJ2-3; tentative D call: TRBD1 (5 bases). Trimming cost V 2 bases and J 2 bases, with 8 bases left between them. Looked up from germline, CDR1 is SNHLY and CDR2 is FYNNEI. The CDR3 loop spans 14 amino acids. CDR3 sequence reads: CASSESRDTDTQYF. The DNA for the CDR3 is TGTGCCAGCAGTGAAAGCAGGGACACAGATACGCAGTATTTT. Based on the CDR3 plus reference TRBV2 and TRBJ2-3, the full variable domain is EPEVTQTPSHQVTQMGQEVILRCVPISNHLYFYWYRQILGQKVEFLVSFYNNEISEKSEIFDDQFSVERPDGSNFTLKIRSTKLEDSAMYFCASSESRDTDTQYFGPGTRLTVL.

The J gene is TRBJ2-7, the V gene TRBV5-5; maybe TRBD2 (6 bases). Trimming stripped 4 bases from V and 1 base from J, with 21 bases between. From germline, CDR1 is SGHKS and CDR2 YYEKEE (reference sequence). This CDR3 region has 17 residues. CDR3 coding DNA: TGTGCCAGCAGCGCCCTCGGCCTACTAGCCCTTTCCTACGAGCAGTACTTC. As protein: CASSALGLLALSYEQYF.

V usage is TRBV7-2 and J usage is TRBJ2-1; possibly TRBD1 or TRBD2 for D (6 bases each). Germline loops: CDR1 SGHTA, CDR2 FQGNSA. Trimming removed 8 bases at V and 2 bases at J, with 13 bases between. The length of the CDR3 is 14 residues. The CDR3 DNA reads as TGTGCCAGCCGAGGGGGGTTGGCCTACAATGAGCAGTTCTTC. This gives the protein CASRGGLAYNEQFF.

The rearrangement uses TRBV12-3 or TRBV12-4 and TRBJ2-1, with TRBD1 matching over 9 bases. There are 15 residues in the CDR3. J gave up 4 bases and V 4 bases, and 5 bases lay outside the gene matches. For the CDR3, the DNA is TGTGCCAGCAGTTCCGACAGGGGGGCTTACAATGAGCAGTTCTTC. Its translation: CASSSDRGAYNEQFF.

The chain links TRBV5-6 to TRBJ2-1, with 9 bases lining up with TRBD2. The end of the DNA aligns better with TRBJ2-7, so the J call may be wrong. CDR3 length: 15 residues. CDR1 and CDR2 from the germline V gene are SGHDT and YYEEEE. The CDR3 nucleotides read TGTGCCAGCAGTAATAGCGGGAGTAGGTACAATGAGCAGTACTTC. Encoded protein: CASSNSGSRYNEQYF.

This clonotype came up a few times. The chain uses TRBV7-3 and TRBJ2-1; 10 bases line up with TRBD2. Unmatched junction bases numbered 12, after V lost 2 bases and J lost 8 bases. The CDR3 covers 17 residues. The germline CDR1 and CDR2 sequences are SGHTA and FQGTGA. CDR3 sequence reads: CASSLSFRGLAGDEQFF. Here the CDR3 DNA reads TGTGCCAGCAGCTTATCGTTCCGCGGGCTAGCGGGGGATGAGCAGTTCTTC.

There are a few counts of this clonotype. The gene calls are TRBV7-9 and TRBJ2-2; D assignment may be TRBD1 or TRBD2 (5 bases each). Germline-derived CDR1 and CDR2 are SEHNR and FQNEAQ (reference sequence). This CDR3 has 17 amino acids. The V and J ends lost 2 bases and 3 bases respectively, with 16 bases between them. CDR3 protein: CASSLPSGLRDTGELFF. The CDR3 nucleotides read TGTGCCAGCAGCTTACCGTCAGGGTTGCGGGACACCGGGGAGCTGTTTTTT.

The chain uses TRBV4-3 and TRBJ2-3; 7 bases align to TRBD1. In germline, CDR1 is LGHNA, CDR2 YSLEER. V was pared by 0 bases and J by 0 bases, with 6 bases of the junction left unmatched. The CDR3 is made up of 17 amino acids. The CDR3 sequence: CASSQDWSTGSTDTQYF. CDR3 coding DNA: TGCGCCAGCAGCCAAGATTGGTCGACAGGGAGCACAGATACGCAGTATTTT.

This chain joins TRBV27 and TRBJ2-7; D possibly corresponds to TRBD1 (6 bases). The J call may be in error: the DNA end matches TRBJ2-5 better. The CDR3 spans 14 residues. Per the germline V gene, CDR1 is MNHEY and CDR2 is SMNVEV (reference sequence). The CDR3 region has the DNA TGTGCCAGCAGTCCATCAGGGGAAGAAGAGACCCAGTACTTC. It is translated as CASSPSGEEETQYF.

V and J are TRBV5-1 and TRBJ1-4; 7 bases map to TRBD1. After removal of 0 bases from V and 6 bases from J, the junction contained 2 bases not matched to a gene. CDR3 length: 14 residues. The germline V gene encodes CDR1 SGHRS and CDR2 YFSETQ. This CDR3 is CASSLGTGYEKLFF. The CDR3 bases are TGCGCCAGCAGCTTGGGGACAGGATATGAAAAACTGTTTTTT.

With regard to this clonotype: One junction end does not reproduce the germline sequence, and a read error may be involved. The chain employs TRBV7-6 and TRBJ1-2; TRBD1 aligns across 9 bases. CDR1 and CDR2 (germline): SGHVS, FNYEAQ. There are 14 residues in the CDR3. CDR3 sequence reads: CAGSLGTGYNGYTF. DNA of the CDR3: TGTGCCGGCAGCTTAGGGACAGGGTATAATGGCTACACCTTC. The full variable domain, in which reference TRBV7-6 and TRBJ1-2 provide the parts outside the CDR3, is GAGVSQSPRYKVTKRGQDVALRCDPISGHVSLYWYRQALGQGPEFLTYFNYEAQQDKSGLPNDRFSAERPEGSISTLTIQRTEQRDSAMYRCAGSLGTGYNGYTFGSGTRLTVV.

Only a few counts were recorded for this clonotype. V and J are TRBV7-2 and TRBJ2-6; D possibly uses TRBD1 or TRBD2 (5 bases each). The CDR3 extends over 17 amino acids. Trimming shortened V by 3 bases and J by 0 bases, and 12 bases separated the two germline ends. Germline CDR1 and CDR2: SGHTA and FQGNSA. The CDR3 region is CASSFRLGTSGANVLTF. CDR3 DNA sequence: TGTGCCAGCAGCTTTAGGCTAGGGACCTCTGGGGCCAACGTCCTGACTTTC.

The chain combines TRBV6-5 with TRBJ2-1; TRBD2 matches at 12 bases. Germline V lookup: CDR1 MNHEY, CDR2 SVGAGI. The CDR3 extends over 18 amino acids. V was clipped by 0 bases and J by 5 bases; unmatched bases: 8. In DNA form, the CDR3 reads TGTGCCAGCAGTTACTCCCGCCTAGCGGGAGGGGTCGACAATGAGCAGTTCTTC. This gives the protein CASSYSRLAGGVDNEQFF.

The chain is built from TRBV4-3 and TRBJ1-4, with unresolved D. Trimming stripped 0 bases from V and 0 bases from J, with 5 bases between. Germline V CDR1 and CDR2: LGHNA, YSLEER. This CDR3 is built from 15 residues. CDR3 region: CASSQESSTNEKLFF. The DNA for the CDR3 is TGCGCCAGCAGCCAAGAGTCCTCAACTAATGAAAAACTGTTTTTT.

The chain uses TRBV29-1 and TRBJ2-5; 7 bases match TRBD2. V shed 7 bases and J 6 bases; nucleotides not matched to a gene: 8. Per the germline V gene, CDR1 is SQVTM and CDR2 is ANQGSEA. The CDR3 runs to 12 residues. The CDR3, as DNA: TGCAGCGCCCCGGGGAGGGCTAAGACCCAGTACTTC. Amino acid sequence: CSAPGRAKTQYF.

The rearrangement links TRBV7-9 to TRBJ1-1, with D perhaps matching TRBD1 (6 bases). The CDR3 length is 15 residues. Germline CDR1 and CDR2: SEHNR and FQNEAQ (reference sequence). The V and J ends lost 5 bases and 8 bases respectively, with 21 bases between them. CDR3 bases: TGTGCCAGCAGCCTCGGGGGGGGCAAACGACCGGAAGCTTTCTTT. Translating gives CASSLGGGKRPEAFF.

CDR3 nucleotide sequence: TGTGCCATCAGTGAGGTTATAGCGGGGGACCACGAGCAGTACTTC. Its protein product is CAISEVIAGDHEQYF. J is TRBJ2-7 and V is TRBV10-3; the match to TRBD2 covers 9 bases. Germline assignment: CDR1 ENHRY and CDR2 SYGVKD. Trimming at V came to 2 bases and at J to 5 bases, leaving 7 bases not matched to a gene. The CDR3 contains 15 residues.

This clonotype was seen repeatedly, ten times or more. The rearrangement uses TRBV18 and TRBJ2-4; no clear D. The CDR3 runs to 16 residues. Between the trimmed V and J ends, which lost 0 bases and 0 bases, there was a span of 9 bases. CDR1 and CDR2 from the germline V gene are KGHSH and LQKENI. CDR3 DNA: TGTGCCAGCTCACCACCGTCGGGCGTAGCCAAAAACATTCAGTACTTC. It codes for CASSPPSGVAKNIQYF.

This clonotype was detected only a few times. This chain joins TRBV3-1 and TRBJ2-7, with D possibly called TRBD1 or TRBD2 (5 bases each). The CDR3 consists of 15 residues. In germline, CDR1 is LGHDT, CDR2 YNNKEL (reference sequence). The V and J ends lost 3 bases and 1 base respectively, with 13 bases between them. The CDR3 region has the DNA TGTGCCAGCAGCCACTCCGGGACGCCTTCCTACGAGCAGTACTTC. It encodes CASSHSGTPSYEQYF.

The chain uses TRBV12-3 or TRBV12-4 and TRBJ2-7; either TRBD1 or TRBD2 may fit D (6 bases each). The DNA end is more similar to TRBJ2-5, so the J call may be wrong. This CDR3 has 14 amino acids. For the CDR3, the DNA is TGTGCCAGCAGCCTGACGGGGGCTGTAGAGACCCAGTACTTC. It is translated as CASSLTGAVETQYF.

The V and J genes are TRBV28 and TRBJ2-4; D might be TRBD1 (5 bases). The end of the DNA aligns better with TRBJ2-7, so the J call may be wrong. From germline, CDR1 is MDHEN and CDR2 SYDVKM. The CDR3 is 14 residues long. The CDR3 nucleotides read TGTGCCAGCAGTTTTAGGGGATCGGCCTACGAGCAGTACTTC. Its translation is CASSFRGSAYEQYF.

The V and J genes are TRBV10-3 and TRBJ1-5, with D uncertain. Germline V gene data show CDR1 as ENHRY and CDR2 as SYGVKD. The V and J ends lost 0 bases and 1 base respectively, with 10 bases between them. The CDR3 runs 16 residues. CDR3 nucleotide sequence: TGTGCCATCAGTGAGTCCCTCCCGCAGAGCAATCAGCCCCAGCATTTT. As protein: CAISESLPQSNQPQHF.

As concerns this clonotype: At one end, the junction sequence differs from germline, possibly due to a read error. The chain combines TRBV3-1 with TRBJ2-7; D might be TRBD2 (6 bases). CDR1 LGHDT and CDR2 YNNKEL come from the germline V gene (reference sequence). This CDR3 spans 13 amino acids. CDR3 sequence: CVSGGRGTYEQYF. The CDR3 DNA reads TGTGTCAGCGGAGGGAGAGGAACCTACGAGCAGTACTTC.

In this sample, this clonotype turned up a few times. This sequence joins TRBV20-1 and TRBJ2-1; 9 bases are shared with TRBD2. V dropped 4 bases and J dropped 9; count of bases not matched to a gene: 13. The germline CDR1 and CDR2 sequences are DFQATT and SNEGSKA (reference sequence). This CDR3 spans 15 amino acids. Written as DNA, the CDR3 is TGCAGTGCTACCCCCGGAGTAGCGGGAGCGGTTGAGCAGTTCTTC. Protein product: CSATPGVAGAVEQFF.

The J gene is TRBJ1-5, the V gene TRBV6-6, with TRBD1 identical over 9 bases. This CDR3 has 13 amino acids. V lost 6 bases to trimming and J lost 9 bases; unmatched junction nucleotides: 6. Germline values: CDR1 MNHNY, CDR2 SVGAGI (reference sequence). The chain's CDR3 is CASRWDRETPQHF. DNA of the CDR3: TGTGCCAGCAGGTGGGACAGGGAGACGCCCCAGCATTTT.